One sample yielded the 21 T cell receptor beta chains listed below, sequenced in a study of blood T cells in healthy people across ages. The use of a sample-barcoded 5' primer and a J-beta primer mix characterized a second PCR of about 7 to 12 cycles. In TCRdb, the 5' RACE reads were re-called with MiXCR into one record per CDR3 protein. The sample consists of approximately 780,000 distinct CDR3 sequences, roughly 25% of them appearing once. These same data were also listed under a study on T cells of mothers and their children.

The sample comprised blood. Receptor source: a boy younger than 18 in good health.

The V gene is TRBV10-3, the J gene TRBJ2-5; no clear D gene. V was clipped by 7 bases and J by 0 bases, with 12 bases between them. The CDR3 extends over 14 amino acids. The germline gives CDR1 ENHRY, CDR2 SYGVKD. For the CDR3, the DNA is TGTGCCATCACCTCCGGAAATAACCAAGAGACCCAGTACTTC. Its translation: CAITSGNNQETQYF.

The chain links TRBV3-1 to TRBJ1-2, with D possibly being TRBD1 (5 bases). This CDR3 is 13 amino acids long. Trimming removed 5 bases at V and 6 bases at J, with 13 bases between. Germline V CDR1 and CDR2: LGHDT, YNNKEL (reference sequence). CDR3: CASSSDSLNGYTF. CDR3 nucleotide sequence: TGTGCCAGCAGCTCCGACAGTTTGAATGGCTACACCTTC.

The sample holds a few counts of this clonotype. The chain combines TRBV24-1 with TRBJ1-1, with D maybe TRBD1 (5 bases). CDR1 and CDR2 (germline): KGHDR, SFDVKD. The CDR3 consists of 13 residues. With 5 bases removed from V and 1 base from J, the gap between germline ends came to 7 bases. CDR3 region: CATSAGTNTEAFF. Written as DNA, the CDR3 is TGTGCCACCAGTGCGGGGACGAACACTGAAGCTTTCTTT.

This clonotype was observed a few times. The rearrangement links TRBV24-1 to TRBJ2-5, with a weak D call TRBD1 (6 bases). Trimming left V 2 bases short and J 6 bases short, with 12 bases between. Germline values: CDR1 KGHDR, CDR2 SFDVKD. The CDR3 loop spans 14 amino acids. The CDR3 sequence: CATSDSGRGKTQYF. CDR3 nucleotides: TGTGCCACCAGTGATTCCGGCAGGGGCAAGACCCAGTACTTC.

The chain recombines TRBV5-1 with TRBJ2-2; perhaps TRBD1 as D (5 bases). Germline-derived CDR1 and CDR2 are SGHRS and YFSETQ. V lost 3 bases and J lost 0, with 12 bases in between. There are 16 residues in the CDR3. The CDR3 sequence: CASSSRKGTNTGELFF. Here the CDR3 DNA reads TGCGCCAGCAGCTCGCGAAAGGGGACGAACACCGGGGAGCTGTTTTTT. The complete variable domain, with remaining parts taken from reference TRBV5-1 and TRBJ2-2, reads KAGVTQTPRYLIKTRGQQVTLSCSPISGHRSVSWYQQTPGQGLQFLFEYFSETQRNKGNFPGRFSGRQFSNSRSEMNVSTLELGDSALYLCASSSRKGTNTGELFFGEGSRLTVL.

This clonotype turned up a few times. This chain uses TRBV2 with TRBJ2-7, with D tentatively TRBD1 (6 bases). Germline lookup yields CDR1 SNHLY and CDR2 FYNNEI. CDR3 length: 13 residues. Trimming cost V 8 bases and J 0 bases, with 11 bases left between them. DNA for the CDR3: TGTGCCAGCCGAGGGACATCCTCCTACGAGCAGTACTTC. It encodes CASRGTSSYEQYF. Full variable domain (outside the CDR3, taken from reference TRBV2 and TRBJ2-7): EPEVTQTPSHQVTQMGQEVILRCVPISNHLYFYWYRQILGQKVEFLVSFYNNEISEKSEIFDDQFSVERPDGSNFTLKIRSTKLEDSAMYFCASRGTSSYEQYFGPGTRLTVT.

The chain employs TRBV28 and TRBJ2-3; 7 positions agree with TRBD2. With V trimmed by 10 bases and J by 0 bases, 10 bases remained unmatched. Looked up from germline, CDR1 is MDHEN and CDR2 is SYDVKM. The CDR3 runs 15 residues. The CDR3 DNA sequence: TGTGCCATCGGGCGGGGGAGGACAAGCACAGATACGCAGTATTTT. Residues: CAIGRGRTSTDTQYF.

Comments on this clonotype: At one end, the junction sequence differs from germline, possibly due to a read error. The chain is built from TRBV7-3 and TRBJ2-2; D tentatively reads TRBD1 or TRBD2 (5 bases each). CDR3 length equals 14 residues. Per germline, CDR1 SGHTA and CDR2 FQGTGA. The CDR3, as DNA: TGTGCCAGCAGCGGGCAGGGTCCCACCGGGGAGTTGTTTTTT. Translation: CASSGQGPTGELFF.

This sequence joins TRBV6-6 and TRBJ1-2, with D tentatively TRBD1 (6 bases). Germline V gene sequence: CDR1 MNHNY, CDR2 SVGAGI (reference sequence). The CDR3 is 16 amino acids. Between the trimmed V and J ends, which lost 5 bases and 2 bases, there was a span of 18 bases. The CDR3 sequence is CASSQQGRGRNYGYTF. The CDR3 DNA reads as TGTGCCAGCAGTCAACAAGGCCGGGGGCGGAACTATGGCTACACCTTC.

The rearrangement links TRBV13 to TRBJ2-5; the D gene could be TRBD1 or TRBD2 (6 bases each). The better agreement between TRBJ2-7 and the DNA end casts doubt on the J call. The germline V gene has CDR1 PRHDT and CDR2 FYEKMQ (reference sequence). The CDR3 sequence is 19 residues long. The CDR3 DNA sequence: TGTGCCAGCAGCTTAATGGGGGGCCTGGCTAGCTATATGAGCGACGAGCAGTACTTC. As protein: CASSLMGGLASYMSDEQYF.

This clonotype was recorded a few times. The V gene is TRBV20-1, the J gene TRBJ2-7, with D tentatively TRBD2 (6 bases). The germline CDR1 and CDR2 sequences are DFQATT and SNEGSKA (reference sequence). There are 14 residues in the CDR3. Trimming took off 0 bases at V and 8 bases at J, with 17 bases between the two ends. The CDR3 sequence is CSARDTAGTRQQYF. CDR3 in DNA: TGCAGTGCTAGAGATACGGCGGGGACTCGGCAGCAGTACTTC.

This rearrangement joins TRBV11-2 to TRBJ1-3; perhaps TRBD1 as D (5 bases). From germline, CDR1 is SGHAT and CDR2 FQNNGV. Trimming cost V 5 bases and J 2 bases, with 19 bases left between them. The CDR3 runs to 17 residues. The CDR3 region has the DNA TGTGCCAGCAGCCTACGACCCAAGGGGCCCACTGGAAACACCATATATTTT. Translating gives CASSLRPKGPTGNTIYF. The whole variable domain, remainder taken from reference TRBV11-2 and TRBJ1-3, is EAGVAQSPRYKIIEKRQSVAFWCNPISGHATLYWYQQILGQGPKLLIQFQNNGVVDDSQLPKDRFSAERLKGVDSTLKIQPAKLEDSAVYLCASSLRPKGPTGNTIYFGEGSWLTVV.

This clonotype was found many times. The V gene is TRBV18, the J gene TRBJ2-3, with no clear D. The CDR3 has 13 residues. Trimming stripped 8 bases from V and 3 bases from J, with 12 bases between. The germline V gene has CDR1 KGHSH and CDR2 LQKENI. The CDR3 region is CASSPPGTDTQYF. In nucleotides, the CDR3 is TGTGCCAGCAGCCCCCCCGGGACAGATACGCAGTATTTT.

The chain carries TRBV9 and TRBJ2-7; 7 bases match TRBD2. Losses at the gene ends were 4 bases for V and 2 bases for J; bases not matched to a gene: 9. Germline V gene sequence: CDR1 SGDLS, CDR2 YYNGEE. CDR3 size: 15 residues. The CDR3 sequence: CASSPDAGVTYEQYF. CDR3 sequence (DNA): TGTGCCAGCAGCCCCGATGCGGGGGTGACCTACGAGCAGTACTTC.

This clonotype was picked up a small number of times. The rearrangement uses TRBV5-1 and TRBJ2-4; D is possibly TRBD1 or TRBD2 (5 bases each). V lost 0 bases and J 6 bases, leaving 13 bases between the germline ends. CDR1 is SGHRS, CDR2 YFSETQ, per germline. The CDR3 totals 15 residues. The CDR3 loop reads CASSLELGAGNIQYF. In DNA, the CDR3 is TGCGCCAGCAGCTTGGAACTTGGGGCGGGAAACATTCAGTACTTC.

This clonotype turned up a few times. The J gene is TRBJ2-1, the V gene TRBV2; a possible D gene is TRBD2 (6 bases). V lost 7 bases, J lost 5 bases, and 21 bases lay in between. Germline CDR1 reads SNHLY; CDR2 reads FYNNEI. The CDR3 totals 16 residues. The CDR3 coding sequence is TGTGCCAGCATTCCCAGCCCTAGCGAGGGTGACAATGAGCAGTTCTTC. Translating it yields CASIPSPSEGDNEQFF.

This chain's CDR3 is CASSAGGSPLHF. CDR3 coding DNA: TGTGCCAGCAGTGCAGGGGGCTCACCCCTCCACTTT. The J gene is TRBJ1-6, the V gene TRBV2; 8 bases line up with TRBD1. Per the germline V gene, CDR1 is SNHLY and CDR2 is FYNNEI. The junction had 0 bases not matched to a gene; V was cut back by 4 bases and J by 10 bases. The CDR3 spans 12 residues.

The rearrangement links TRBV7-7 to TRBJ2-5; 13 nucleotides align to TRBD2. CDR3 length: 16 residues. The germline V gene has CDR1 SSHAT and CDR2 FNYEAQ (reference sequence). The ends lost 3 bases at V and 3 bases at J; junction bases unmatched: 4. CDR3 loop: CASSLRLAGGKETQYF. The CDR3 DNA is TGTGCCAGCAGCTTGAGACTAGCGGGGGGAAAAGAGACCCAGTACTTC.

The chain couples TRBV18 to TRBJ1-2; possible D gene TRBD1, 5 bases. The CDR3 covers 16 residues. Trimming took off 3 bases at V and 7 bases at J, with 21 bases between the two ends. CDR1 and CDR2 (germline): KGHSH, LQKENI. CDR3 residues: CASSPQGDGSGSGYTF. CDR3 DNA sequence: TGTGCCAGCTCACCCCAAGGGGATGGGTCAGGTTCTGGCTACACCTTC.

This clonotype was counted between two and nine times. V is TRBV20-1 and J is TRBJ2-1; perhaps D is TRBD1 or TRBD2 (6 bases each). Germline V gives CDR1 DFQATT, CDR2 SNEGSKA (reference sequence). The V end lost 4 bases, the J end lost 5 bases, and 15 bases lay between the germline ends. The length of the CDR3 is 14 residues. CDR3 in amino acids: CSAKGGGTNNEQFF. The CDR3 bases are TGCAGTGCTAAGGGGGGCGGCACGAACAATGAGCAGTTCTTC.

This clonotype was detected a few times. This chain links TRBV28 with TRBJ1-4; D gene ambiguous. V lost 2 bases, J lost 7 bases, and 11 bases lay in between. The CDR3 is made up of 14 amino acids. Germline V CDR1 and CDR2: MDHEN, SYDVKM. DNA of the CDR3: TGTGCCAGCAGTTTAGATCTATTCGGTGAAAAACTGTTTTTT. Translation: CASSLDLFGEKLFF. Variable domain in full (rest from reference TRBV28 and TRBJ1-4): DVKVTQSSRYLVKRTGEKVFLECVQDMDHENMFWYRQDPGLGLRLIYFSYDVKMKEKGDIPEGYSVSREKKERFSLILESASTNQTSMYLCASSLDLFGEKLFFGSGTQLSVL.